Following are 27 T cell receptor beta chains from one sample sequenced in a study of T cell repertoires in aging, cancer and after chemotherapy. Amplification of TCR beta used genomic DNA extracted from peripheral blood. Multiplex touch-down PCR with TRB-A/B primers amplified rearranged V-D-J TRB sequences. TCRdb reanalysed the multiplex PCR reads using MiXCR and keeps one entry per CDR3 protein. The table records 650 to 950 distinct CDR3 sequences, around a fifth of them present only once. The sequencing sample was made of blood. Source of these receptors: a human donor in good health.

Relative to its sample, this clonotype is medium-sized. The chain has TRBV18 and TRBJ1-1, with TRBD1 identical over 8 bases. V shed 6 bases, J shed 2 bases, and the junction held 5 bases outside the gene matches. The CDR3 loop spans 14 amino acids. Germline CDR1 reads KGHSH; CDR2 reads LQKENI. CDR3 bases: TGTGCCAGCTCCGACGGACAGGGTAACACTGAAGCTTTCTTT. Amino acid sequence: CASSDGQGNTEAFF.

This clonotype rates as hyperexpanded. The CDR3 protein is CASSFGTGVATQYF. In nucleotides, the CDR3 is TGTGCCAGCAGCTTTGGGACAGGGGTTGCGACCCAGTACTTC. The V call is TRBV5-6, the J call TRBJ2-5; 10 positions match TRBD1. Unmatched junction bases numbered 5, after V lost 2 bases and J lost 7 bases. Germline assignment: CDR1 SGHDT and CDR2 YYEEEE. The CDR3 covers 14 residues. Full variable domain (outside the CDR3, taken from reference TRBV5-6 and TRBJ2-5): DAGVTQSPTHLIKTRGQQVTLRCSPKSGHDTVSWYQQALGQGPQFIFQYYEEEERQRGNFPDRFSGHQFPNYSSELNVNALLLGDSALYLCASSFGTGVATQYFGPGTRLLVL.

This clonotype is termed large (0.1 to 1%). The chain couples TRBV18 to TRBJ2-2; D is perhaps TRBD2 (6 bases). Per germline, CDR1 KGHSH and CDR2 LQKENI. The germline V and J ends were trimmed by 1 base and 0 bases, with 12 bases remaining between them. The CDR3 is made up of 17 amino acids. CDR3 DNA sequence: TGTGCCAGCTCACCACTAGTGGCGGGAACGAACACCGGGGAGCTGTTTTTT. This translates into CASSPLVAGTNTGELFF.

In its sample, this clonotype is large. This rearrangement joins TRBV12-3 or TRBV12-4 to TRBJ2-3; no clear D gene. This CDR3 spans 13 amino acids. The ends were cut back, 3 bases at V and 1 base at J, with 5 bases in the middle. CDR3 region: CASSLVGTDTQYF. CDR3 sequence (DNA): TGTGCCAGCAGTTTGGTGGGCACAGATACGCAGTATTTT.

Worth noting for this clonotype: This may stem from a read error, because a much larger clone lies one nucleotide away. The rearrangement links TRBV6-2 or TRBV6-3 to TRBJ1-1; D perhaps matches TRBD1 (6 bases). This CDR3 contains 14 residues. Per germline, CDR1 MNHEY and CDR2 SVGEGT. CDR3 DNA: TGTGCCTGCAGTTACACGGGACAGAACACTGAAGCTTTCTTT. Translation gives CACSYTGQNTEAFF.

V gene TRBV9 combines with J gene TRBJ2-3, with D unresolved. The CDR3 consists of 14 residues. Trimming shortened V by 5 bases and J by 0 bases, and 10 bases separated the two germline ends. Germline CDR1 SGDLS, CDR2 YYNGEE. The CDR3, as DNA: TGTGCCAGCAGTCGGGTCGCTAGCACAGATACGCAGTATTTT. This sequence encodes CASSRVASTDTQYF.

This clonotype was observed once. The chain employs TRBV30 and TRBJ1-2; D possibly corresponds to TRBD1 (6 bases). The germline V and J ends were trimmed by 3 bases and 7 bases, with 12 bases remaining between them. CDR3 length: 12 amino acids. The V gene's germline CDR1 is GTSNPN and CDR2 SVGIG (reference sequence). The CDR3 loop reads CAWRAGATGYTF. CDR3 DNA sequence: TGTGCCTGGAGGGCAGGGGCGACTGGCTACACCTTC.

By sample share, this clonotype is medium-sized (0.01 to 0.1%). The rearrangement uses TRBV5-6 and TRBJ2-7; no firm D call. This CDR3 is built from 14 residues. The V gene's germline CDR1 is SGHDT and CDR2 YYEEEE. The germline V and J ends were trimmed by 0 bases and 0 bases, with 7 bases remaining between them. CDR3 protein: CASSLGVHSYEQYF. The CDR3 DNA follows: TGTGCCAGCAGCTTGGGTGTCCACTCCTACGAGCAGTACTTC.

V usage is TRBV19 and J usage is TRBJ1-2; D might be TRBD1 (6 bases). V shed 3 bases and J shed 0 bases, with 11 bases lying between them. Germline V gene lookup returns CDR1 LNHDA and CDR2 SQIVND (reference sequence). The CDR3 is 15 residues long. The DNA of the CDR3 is TGTGCCAGTAGTATGGCGGGACAAGCTAACTATGGCTACACCTTC. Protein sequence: CASSMAGQANYGYTF.

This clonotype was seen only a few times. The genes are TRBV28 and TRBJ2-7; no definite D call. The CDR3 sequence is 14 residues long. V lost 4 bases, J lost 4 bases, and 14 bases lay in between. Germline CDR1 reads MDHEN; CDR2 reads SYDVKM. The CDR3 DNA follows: TGTGCCAGCAGTTATGGGGTAAACCCTTACGAGCAGTACTTC. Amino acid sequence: CASSYGVNPYEQYF.

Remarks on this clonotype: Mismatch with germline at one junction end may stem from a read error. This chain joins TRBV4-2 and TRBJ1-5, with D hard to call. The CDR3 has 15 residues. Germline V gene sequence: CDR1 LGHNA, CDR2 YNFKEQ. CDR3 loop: CASRGEWGSNQPQHF. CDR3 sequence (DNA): TGCGCCAGCAGAGGTGAATGGGGTAGCAATCAGCCCCAGCATTTT.

The CDR3 DNA is TGTGCCAGCAGTGAGGTTTCGGCAGGCACAGATACGCAGTATTTT. Protein product: CASSEVSAGTDTQYF. This rearrangement joins TRBV2 to TRBJ2-3; D is uncertain. The CDR3 extends over 15 amino acids. Germline CDR1 and CDR2: SNHLY and FYNNEI. Trimming stripped 3 bases from V and 1 base from J, with 11 bases between.

The CDR3 here is CSVEPPSGGDNEQFF. CDR3 coding DNA: TGCAGCGTTGAACCGCCTAGCGGGGGGGACAATGAGCAGTTCTTC. J is TRBJ2-1 and V is TRBV29-1, with 12 nucleotides matching TRBD2. The germline CDR1 and CDR2 sequences are SQVTM and ANQGSEA. With V trimmed by 2 bases and J by 5 bases, 4 bases remained unmatched. The length of the CDR3 is 15 residues.

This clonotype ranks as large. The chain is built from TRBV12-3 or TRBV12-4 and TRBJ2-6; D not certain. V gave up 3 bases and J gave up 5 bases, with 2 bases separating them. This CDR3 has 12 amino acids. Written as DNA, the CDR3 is TGTGCCAGCAGTTTCAGGGCCAACGTCCTGACTTTC. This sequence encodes CASSFRANVLTF.

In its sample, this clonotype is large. The CDR3 is CASTPGHVYNEQFF. The CDR3, as DNA: TGTGCCAGCACCCCGGGACATGTATACAATGAGCAGTTCTTC. V usage is TRBV27 and J usage is TRBJ2-1; TRBD1 might be the D (6 bases). CDR1 and CDR2 (germline): MNHEY, SMNVEV (reference sequence). This CDR3 spans 14 amino acids. V was clipped by 7 bases and J by 4 bases, with 14 bases between them.

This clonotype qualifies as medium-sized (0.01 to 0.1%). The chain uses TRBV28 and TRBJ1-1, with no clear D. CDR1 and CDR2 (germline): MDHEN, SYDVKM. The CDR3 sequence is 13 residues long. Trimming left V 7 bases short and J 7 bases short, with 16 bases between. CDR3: CASTSSGSVEAFF. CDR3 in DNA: TGTGCCAGCACCTCTAGCGGGAGTGTTGAAGCTTTCTTT.

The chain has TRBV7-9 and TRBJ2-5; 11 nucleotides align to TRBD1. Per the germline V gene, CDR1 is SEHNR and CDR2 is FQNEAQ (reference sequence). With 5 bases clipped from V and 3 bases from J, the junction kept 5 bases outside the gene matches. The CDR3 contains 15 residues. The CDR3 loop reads CASSPGTGGEETQYF. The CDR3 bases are TGTGCCAGCAGCCCCGGGACAGGGGGAGAAGAGACCCAGTACTTC.

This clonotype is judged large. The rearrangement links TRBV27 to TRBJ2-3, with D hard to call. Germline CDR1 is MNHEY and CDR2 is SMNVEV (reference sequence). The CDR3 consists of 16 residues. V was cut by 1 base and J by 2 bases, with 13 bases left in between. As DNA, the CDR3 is TGTGCCAGCAGTTTATGGGGAAAACCCACCACAGATACGCAGTATTTT. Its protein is CASSLWGKPTTDTQYF.

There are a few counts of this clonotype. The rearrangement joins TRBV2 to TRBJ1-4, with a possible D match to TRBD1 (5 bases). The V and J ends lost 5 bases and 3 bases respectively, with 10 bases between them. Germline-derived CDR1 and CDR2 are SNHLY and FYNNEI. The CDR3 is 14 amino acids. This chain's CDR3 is CASSTQGSNEKLFF. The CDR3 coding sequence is TGTGCCAGCAGTACCCAGGGATCTAATGAAAAACTGTTTTTT.

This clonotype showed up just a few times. In DNA form, the CDR3 reads TGTGCCAGCAGCCATAAACAGGGGGGCACTGAAGCTTTCTTT. Translation: CASSHKQGGTEAFF. The rearrangement links TRBV14 to TRBJ1-1; 8 bases align to TRBD1. The CDR3 has 14 amino acids. With 3 bases clipped from V and 4 bases from J, the junction kept 4 bases outside the gene matches. Germline values: CDR1 SGHDN, CDR2 FVKESK.

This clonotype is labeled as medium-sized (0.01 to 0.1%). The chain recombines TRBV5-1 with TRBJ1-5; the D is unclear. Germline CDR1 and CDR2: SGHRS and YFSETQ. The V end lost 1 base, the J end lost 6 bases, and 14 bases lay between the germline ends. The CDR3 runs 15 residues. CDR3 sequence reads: CASSLSGDRGQPQHF. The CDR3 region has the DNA TGCGCCAGCAGCTTGTCGGGCGATCGTGGTCAGCCCCAGCATTTT.

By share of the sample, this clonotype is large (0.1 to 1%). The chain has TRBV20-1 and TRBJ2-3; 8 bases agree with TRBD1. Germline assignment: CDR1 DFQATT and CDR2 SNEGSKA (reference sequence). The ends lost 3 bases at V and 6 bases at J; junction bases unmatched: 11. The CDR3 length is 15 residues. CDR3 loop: CSASSLTGAGDTQYF. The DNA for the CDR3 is TGCAGTGCTAGTTCGTTGACAGGGGCGGGTGATACGCAGTATTTT.

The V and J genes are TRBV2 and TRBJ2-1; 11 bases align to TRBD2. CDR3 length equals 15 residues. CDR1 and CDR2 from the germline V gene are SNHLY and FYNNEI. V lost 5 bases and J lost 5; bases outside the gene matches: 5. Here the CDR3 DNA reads TGTGCCAGCAGTCCACTAGCGGGGGACCACAATGAGCAGTTCTTC. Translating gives CASSPLAGDHNEQFF.

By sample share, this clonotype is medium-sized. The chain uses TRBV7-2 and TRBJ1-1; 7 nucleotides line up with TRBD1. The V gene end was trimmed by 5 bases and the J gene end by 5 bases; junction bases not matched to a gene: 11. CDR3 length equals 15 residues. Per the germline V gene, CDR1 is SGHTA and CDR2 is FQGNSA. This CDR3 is CASSIQGEYRTEAFF. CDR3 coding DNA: TGTGCCAGCAGCATTCAGGGGGAGTATAGGACTGAAGCTTTCTTT.

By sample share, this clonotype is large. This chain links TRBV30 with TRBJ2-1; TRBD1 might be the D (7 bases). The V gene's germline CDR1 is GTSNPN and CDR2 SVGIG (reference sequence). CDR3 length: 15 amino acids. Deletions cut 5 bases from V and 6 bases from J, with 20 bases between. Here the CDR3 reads CAWDRDSRQGNEQFF. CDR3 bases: TGTGCCTGGGACAGGGACTCCCGCCAAGGCAATGAGCAGTTCTTC.

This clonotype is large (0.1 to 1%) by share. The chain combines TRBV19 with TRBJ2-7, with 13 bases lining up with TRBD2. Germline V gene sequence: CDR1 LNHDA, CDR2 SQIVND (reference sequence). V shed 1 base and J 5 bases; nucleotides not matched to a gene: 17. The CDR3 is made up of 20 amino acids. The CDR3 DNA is TGTGCCAGTAGTATAGGCTTTTCGGGACTAGCGGGACTTATTCTCCACGAGCAGTACTTC. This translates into CASSIGFSGLAGLILHEQYF.

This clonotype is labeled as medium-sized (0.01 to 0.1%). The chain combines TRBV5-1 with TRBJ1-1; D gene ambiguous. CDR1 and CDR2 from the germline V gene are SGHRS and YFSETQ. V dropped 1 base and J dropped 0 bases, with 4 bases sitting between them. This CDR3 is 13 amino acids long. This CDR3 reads CASSLLLNTEAFF. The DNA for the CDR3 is TGCGCCAGCAGCTTGTTGCTGAACACTGAAGCTTTCTTT.